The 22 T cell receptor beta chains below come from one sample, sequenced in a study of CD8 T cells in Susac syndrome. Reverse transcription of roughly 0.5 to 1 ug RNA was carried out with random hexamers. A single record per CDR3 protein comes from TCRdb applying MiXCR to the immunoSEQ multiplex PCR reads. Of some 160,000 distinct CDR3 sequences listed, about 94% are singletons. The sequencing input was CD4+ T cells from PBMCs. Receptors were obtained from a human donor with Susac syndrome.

CDR3 in amino acids: CASRASGELFF. The DNA for the CDR3 is TGTGCCAGCAGGGCCTCCGGGGAGCTGTTTTTT. This chain uses TRBV12-3 or TRBV12-4 with TRBJ2-2, with D unclear. This CDR3 is 11 amino acids long. The V and J ends lost 6 bases and 6 bases respectively, with 5 bases between them.

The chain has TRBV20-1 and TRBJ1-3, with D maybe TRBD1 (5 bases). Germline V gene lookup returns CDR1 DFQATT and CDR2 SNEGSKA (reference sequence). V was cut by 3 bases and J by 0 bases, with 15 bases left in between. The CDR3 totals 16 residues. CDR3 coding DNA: TGCAGTGCTAGTCGTGCCGGGGCTTTCTCTGGAAACACCATATATTTT. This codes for CSASRAGAFSGNTIYF.

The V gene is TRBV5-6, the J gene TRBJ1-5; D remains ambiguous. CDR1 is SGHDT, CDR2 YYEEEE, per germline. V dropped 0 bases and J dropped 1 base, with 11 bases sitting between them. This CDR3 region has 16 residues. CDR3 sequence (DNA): TGTGCCAGCAGCTTGGGAGGGCCGTGGAGCAATCAGCCCCAGCATTTT. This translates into CASSLGGPWSNQPQHF.

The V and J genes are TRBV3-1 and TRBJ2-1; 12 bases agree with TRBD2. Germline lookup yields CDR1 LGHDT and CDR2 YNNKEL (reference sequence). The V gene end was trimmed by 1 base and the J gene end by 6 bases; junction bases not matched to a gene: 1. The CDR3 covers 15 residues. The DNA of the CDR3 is TGTGCCAGCAGCCAAGCTAGCGGGGGGGCCAATGAGCAGTTCTTC. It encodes CASSQASGGANEQFF.

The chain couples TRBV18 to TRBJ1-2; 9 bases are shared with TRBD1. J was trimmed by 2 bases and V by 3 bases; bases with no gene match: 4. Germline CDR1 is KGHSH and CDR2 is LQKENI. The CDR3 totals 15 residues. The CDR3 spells CASSPDRGQNYGYTF. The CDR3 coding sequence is TGTGCCAGCTCACCGGACAGGGGACAAAACTATGGCTACACCTTC.

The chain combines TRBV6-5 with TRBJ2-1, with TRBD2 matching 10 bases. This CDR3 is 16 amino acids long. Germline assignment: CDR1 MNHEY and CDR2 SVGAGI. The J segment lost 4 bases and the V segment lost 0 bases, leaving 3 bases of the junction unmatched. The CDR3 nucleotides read TGTGCCAGCAGTTACTCGAGTAGCGGGAGGTACAATGAGCAGTTCTTC. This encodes CASSYSSSGRYNEQFF.

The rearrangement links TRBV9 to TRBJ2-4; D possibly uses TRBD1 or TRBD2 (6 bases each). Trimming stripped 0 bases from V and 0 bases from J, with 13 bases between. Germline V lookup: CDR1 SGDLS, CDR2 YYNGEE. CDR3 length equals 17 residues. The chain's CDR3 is CASSVERGALAKNIQYF. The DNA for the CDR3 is TGTGCCAGCAGCGTAGAGAGGGGGGCCCTAGCCAAAAACATTCAGTACTTC.

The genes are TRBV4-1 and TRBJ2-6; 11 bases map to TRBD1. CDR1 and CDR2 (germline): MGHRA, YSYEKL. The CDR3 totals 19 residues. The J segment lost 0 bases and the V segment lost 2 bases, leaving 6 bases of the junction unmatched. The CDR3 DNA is TGCGCCAGCAGCCAAACCGGGACAGGGGGACGCTCTGGGGCCAACGTCCTGACTTTC. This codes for CASSQTGTGGRSGANVLTF.

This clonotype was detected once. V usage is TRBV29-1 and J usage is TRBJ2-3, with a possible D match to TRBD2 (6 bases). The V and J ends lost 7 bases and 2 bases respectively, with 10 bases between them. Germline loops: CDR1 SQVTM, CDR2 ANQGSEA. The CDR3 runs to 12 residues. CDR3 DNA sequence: TGCAGCGCTGGACTAAACACAGATACGCAGTATTTT. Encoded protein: CSAGLNTDTQYF.

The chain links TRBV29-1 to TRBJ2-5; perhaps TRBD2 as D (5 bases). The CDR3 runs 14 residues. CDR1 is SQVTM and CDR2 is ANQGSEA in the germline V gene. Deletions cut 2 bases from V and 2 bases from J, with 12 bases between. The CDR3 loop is CSVEWASLQETQYF. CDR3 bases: TGCAGCGTTGAATGGGCTAGCCTACAAGAGACCCAGTACTTC.

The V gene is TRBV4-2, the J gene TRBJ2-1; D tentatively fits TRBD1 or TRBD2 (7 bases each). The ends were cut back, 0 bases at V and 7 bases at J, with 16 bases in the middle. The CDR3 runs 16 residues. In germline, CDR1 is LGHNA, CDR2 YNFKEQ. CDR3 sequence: CASSQDGGGGRNEQFF. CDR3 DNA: TGTGCCAGCAGCCAAGATGGGGGAGGGGGCAGGAATGAGCAGTTCTTC.

CDR3: CASTSGAGGSYEQYF. Here the CDR3 DNA reads TGTGCCAGCACCTCGGGCGCCGGCGGCTCCTACGAGCAGTACTTC. The chain combines TRBV28 with TRBJ2-7; the D is unclear. This CDR3 region has 15 residues. V gave up 7 bases and J gave up 0 bases, with 16 bases separating them. Per the germline V gene, CDR1 is MDHEN and CDR2 is SYDVKM. The full variable domain, with the rest looked up from reference TRBV28 and TRBJ2-7, is DVKVTQSSRYLVKRTGEKVFLECVQDMDHENMFWYRQDPGLGLRLIYFSYDVKMKEKGDIPEGYSVSREKKERFSLILESASTNQTSMYLCASTSGAGGSYEQYFGPGTRLTVT.

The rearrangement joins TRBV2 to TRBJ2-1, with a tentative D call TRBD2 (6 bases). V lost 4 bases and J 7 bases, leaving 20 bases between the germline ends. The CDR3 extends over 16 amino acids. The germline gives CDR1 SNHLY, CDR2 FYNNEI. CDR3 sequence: CASSALRARRGNEQFF. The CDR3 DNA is TGTGCCAGCAGTGCTCTCCGGGCGAGGAGGGGAAATGAGCAGTTCTTC.

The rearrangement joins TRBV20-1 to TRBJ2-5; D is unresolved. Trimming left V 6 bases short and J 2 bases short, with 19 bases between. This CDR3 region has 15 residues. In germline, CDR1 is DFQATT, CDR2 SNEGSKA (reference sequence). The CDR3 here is CSAPSAGSRQETQYF. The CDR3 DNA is TGCAGTGCCCCTTCGGCTGGATCGAGACAAGAGACCCAGTACTTC.

CDR3 DNA: TGTGCCAGCAGCTTCACCGCGGGAGAAGTGGGCTACACCTTC. Translated, it gives CASSFTAGEVGYTF. The V call is TRBV11-1, the J call TRBJ1-2, with unresolved D. Per the germline V gene, CDR1 is SGHAT and CDR2 is FQDESV (reference sequence). CDR3 size: 14 residues. Trimming removed 3 bases at V and 8 bases at J, with 16 bases between.

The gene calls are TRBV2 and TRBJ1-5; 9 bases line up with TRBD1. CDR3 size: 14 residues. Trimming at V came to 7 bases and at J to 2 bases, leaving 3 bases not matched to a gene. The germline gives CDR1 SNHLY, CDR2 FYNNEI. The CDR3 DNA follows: TGTGCCAGCACCAGGACAGGGGGCAATCAGCCCCAGCATTTT. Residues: CASTRTGGNQPQHF.

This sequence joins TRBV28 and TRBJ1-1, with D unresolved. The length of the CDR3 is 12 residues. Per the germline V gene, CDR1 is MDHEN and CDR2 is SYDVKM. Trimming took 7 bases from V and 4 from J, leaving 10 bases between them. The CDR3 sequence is CASNTGGTEAFF. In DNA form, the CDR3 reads TGTGCCAGCAACACGGGAGGCACTGAAGCTTTCTTT.

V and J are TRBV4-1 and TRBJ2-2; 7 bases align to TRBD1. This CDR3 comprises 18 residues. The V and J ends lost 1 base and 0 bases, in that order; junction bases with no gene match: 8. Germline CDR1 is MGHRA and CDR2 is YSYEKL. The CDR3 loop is CASSQGQQGIANTGELFF. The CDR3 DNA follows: TGCGCCAGCAGCCAAGGGCAACAGGGGATCGCGAACACCGGGGAGCTGTTTTTT.

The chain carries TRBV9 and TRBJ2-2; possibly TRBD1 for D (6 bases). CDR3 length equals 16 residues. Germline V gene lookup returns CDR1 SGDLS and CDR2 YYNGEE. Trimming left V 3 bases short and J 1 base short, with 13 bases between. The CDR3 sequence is CASSGQGSMNTGELFF. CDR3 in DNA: TGTGCCAGCAGCGGGCAGGGGTCGATGAACACCGGGGAGCTGTTTTTT. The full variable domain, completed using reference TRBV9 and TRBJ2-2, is DSGVTQTPKHLITATGQRVTLRCSPRSGDLSVYWYQQSLDQGLQFLIQYYNGEERAKGNILERFSAQQFPDLHSELNLSSLELGDSALYFCASSGQGSMNTGELFFGEGSRLTVL.

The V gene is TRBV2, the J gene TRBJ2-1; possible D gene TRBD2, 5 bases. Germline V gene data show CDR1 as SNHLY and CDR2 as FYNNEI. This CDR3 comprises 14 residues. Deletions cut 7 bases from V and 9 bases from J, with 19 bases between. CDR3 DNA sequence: TGTGCCAGCATCGCAAAAGTTAGCCGGGGTGAGCAGTTCTTC. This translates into CASIAKVSRGEQFF.

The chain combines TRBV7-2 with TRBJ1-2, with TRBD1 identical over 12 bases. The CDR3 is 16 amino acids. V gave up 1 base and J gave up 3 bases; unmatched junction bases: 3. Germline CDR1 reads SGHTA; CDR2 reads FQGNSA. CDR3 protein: CASSLGDRGLYYGYTF. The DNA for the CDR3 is TGTGCCAGCAGCTTAGGGGACAGGGGGCTATACTATGGCTACACCTTC.

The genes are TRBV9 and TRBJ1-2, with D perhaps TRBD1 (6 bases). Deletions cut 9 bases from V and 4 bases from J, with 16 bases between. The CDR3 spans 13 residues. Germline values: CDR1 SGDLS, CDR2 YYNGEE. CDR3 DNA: TGTGCCATAATACCGGACAGCTCCTATGGCTACACCTTC. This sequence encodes CAIIPDSSYGYTF.